The subject of this entry is one T cell receptor (delta chain). Its specific antigen is unknown. One base away lies a much larger clone, so this may be a sequencing read error. Receptor libraries were prepared by RT-PCR. Sequencer: Illumina MiSeq. Clones were re-identified by TCRdb from the public reads with CATT, and rows with the same DNA were merged. Counted in this sample were 13,000 to 15,000 delta-chain clones; about 34% of them appeared once. 3.5% to 4% of the sample lies in the top ten. The germline V gene supplies CDR1 GEAIGNYY and CDR2 EKD. At the junction V is shortened by 5 bases and J by 8 bases, with 8 bases in between. The CDR3 contains 10 residues, cysteine and phenylalanine counted. The entry retains the CDR3 DNA only, 30 bases that are in frame from base 1. The data stem from a study of gamma-delta T cells after stem cell transplantation (dated by TCRdb to 2016 to 2017).

The sequence was collected from a human donor. It is not recorded whose cells these are; they may come from a transplant donor. The sequencing sample was made of gamma-delta T cells. Recombination linked TRDV2 to TRDJ1, with no confident D gene call. The CDR3 amino acid sequence is: CACAYVKLIF. Here is the DNA: TGTGCCTGTGCTTACGTCAAACTCATCTTT.